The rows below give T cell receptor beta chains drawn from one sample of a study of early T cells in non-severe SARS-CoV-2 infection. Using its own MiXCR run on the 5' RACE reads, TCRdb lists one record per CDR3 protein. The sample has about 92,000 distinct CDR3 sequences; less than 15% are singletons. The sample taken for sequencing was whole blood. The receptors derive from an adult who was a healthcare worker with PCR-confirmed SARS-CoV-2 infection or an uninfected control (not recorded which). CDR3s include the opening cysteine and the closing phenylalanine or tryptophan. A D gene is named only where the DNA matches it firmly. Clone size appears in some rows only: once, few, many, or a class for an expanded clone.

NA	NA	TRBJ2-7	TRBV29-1	CSATPGPRREQYF	TGCAGCGCTACACCGGGGCCTCGGAGGGAGCAGTACTTC
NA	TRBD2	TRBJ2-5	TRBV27	CASSLSGGAPETQYF	TGTGCCAGCAGTTTGTCCGGGGGGGCCCCCGAGACCCAGTACTTC
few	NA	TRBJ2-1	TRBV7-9	CASSPRQGPYNEQFF	TGTGCCAGCAGCCCTCGCCAGGGCCCCTACAATGAGCAGTTCTTC
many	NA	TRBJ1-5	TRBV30	CAYERGGGNQPQHF	TGTGCCTATGAAAGGGGAGGAGGCAATCAGCCCCAGCATTTT
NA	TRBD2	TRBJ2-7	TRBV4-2	CASSLIAGSSYEQYF	TGTGCCAGCAGCTTAATAGCGGGGAGCTCCTACGAGCAGTACTTC
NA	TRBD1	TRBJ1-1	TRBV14	CASSPLSGGVTEAFF	TGTGCCAGCAGCCCCTTGTCAGGGGGCGTCACTGAAGCTTTCTTT
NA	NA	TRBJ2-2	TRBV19	CASSIFTNTGELFF	TGTGCCAGTAGTATTTTCACCAACACCGGGGAGCTGTTTTTT
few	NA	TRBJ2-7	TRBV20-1	CSARELNLVNEQYF	TGCAGTGCTAGAGAGCTTAATTTGGTGAACGAGCAGTACTTC
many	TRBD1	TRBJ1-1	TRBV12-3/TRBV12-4	CASSPGTGRNTEAFF	TGTGCCAGCAGTCCCGGGACAGGGAGGAACACTGAAGCTTTCTTT
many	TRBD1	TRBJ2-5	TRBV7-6	CASSIDRGLGGETQYF	TGTGCCAGCAGCATTGACAGGGGGCTAGGTGGAGAGACCCAGTACTTC
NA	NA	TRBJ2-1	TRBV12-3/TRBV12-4	CASSLVVEQFF	TGTGCCAGCAGTTTAGTAGTAGAGCAGTTCTTC
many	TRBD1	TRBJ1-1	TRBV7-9	CASSPGGTEAFF	TGTGCCAGCAGCCCAGGGGGCACTGAAGCTTTCTTT
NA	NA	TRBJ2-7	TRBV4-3	CASSPDGNYEQYF	TGCGCCAGCAGCCCAGACGGCAACTACGAGCAGTACTTC
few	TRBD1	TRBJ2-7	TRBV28	CASSLFGTGGYEQYF	TGTGCCAGCAGTTTATTTGGGACAGGGGGCTACGAGCAGTACTTC
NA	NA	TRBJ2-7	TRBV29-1	CSGTTGLGEQYF	TGCAGCGGAACTACAGGACTGGGGGAGCAGTACTTC
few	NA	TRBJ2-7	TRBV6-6	CASSYVPTYEQYF	TGTGCCAGCAGTTACGTACCGACCTACGAGCAGTACTTC
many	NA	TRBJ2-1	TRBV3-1	CASSQDIGSSYNEQFF	TGTGCCAGCAGCCAAGATATCGGTAGCTCCTACAATGAGCAGTTCTTC
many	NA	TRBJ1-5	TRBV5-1	CASSLSPGSQPQHF	TGCGCCAGCAGCTTGTCCCCAGGTAGTCAGCCCCAGCATTTT
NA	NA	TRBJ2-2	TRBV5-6	CASSPSLKGDTGELFF	TGTGCCAGCAGCCCCTCCTTAAAGGGTGACACCGGGGAGCTGTTTTTT
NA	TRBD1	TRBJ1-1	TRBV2	CASRPNRGERAFF	TGTGCCAGCAGACCCAACAGGGGGGAGAGAGCTTTCTTT
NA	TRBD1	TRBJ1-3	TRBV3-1	CASSQMTGTSGNTIYF	TGTGCCAGCAGCCAAATGACAGGGACCTCTGGAAACACCATATATTTT
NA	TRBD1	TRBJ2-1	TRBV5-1	CASSLASQGIHNEQFF	TGCGCCAGCAGCTTGGCCTCACAGGGGATACACAATGAGCAGTTCTTC
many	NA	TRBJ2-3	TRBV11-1	CASSRPGTQYF	TGTGCCAGCAGCCGCCCGGGTACGCAGTATTTT
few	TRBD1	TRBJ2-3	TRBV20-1	CSARDRGLTDTQYF	TGCAGTGCTAGAGACAGGGGGCTAACAGATACGCAGTATTTT
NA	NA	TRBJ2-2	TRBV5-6	CASSFQGELFF	TGTGCCAGCAGTTTTCAAGGGGAGCTGTTTTTT